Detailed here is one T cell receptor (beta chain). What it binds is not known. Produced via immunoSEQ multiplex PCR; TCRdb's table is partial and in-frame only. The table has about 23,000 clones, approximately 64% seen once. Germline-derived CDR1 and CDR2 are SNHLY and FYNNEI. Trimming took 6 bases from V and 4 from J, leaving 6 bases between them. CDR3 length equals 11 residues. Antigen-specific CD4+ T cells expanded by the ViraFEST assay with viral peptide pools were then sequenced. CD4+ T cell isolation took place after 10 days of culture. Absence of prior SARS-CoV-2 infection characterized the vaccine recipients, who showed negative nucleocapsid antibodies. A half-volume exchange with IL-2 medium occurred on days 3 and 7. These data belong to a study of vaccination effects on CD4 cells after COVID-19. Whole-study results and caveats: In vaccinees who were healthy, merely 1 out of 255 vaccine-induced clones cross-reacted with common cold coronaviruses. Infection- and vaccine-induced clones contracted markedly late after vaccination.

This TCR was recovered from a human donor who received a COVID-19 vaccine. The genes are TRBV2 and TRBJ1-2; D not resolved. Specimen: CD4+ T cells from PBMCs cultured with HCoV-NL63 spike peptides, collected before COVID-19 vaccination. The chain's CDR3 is CASSRVYGYTF. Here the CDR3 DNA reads TGTGCCAGCAGCAGAGTCTATGGCTACACCTTC.